The 21 T cell receptor beta chains below come from one sample, sequenced in a study of blood T cell repertoires in COVID-19. Generated by immunoSEQ multiplex PCR, the TCRdb table keeps only in-frame clones and is missing some. The sample gives some 300,000 clones, 85% to 90% of which show up once; around 4.5% is in the top ten. Sequenced: PBMCs or T cells enriched from blood (not recorded which). The receptors originated from a woman between 18 and 30 years old with acute COVID-19.

The gene calls are TRBV28 and TRBJ2-1; D may be TRBD2 (6 bases). Germline CDR1 is MDHEN and CDR2 is SYDVKM. Deletions cut 3 bases from V and 0 bases from J, with 15 bases between. This CDR3 has 17 amino acids. In DNA, the CDR3 is TGTGCCAGCAGTTTCCCAACTTGGGACTCCTCCTACAATGAGCAGTTCTTC. As protein: CASSFPTWDSSYNEQFF.

This sequence joins TRBV6-5 and TRBJ1-3; D is possibly TRBD1 (6 bases). Trimming removed 0 bases from V and 2 bases from J, with 8 bases in between. Germline V gene sequence: CDR1 MNHEY, CDR2 SVGAGI. CDR3 length: 15 residues. CDR3 loop: CASSYSAGAGNTIYF. CDR3 bases: TGTGCCAGCAGTTACTCAGCAGGGGCTGGAAACACCATATATTTT.

The genes are TRBV3-1 (or the pseudogene TRBV3-2) and TRBJ2-2; 8 bases align to TRBD2. The CDR3 contains 16 residues. CDR1 is LGHDT, CDR2 YNNKEL, per germline (reference sequence). V gave up 0 bases and J gave up 5 bases; unmatched junction bases: 5. Here the CDR3 DNA reads TGTGCCAGCAGCCAAGAAGGAGCGGGAGAAACCGGGGAGCTGTTTTTT. The encoded protein is CASSQEGAGETGELFF.

This clone was observed a few times. The J gene is TRBJ1-5, the V gene TRBV24-1, with 8 bases matching TRBD1. The junction had 8 bases not matched to a gene; V was cut back by 1 base and J by 4 bases. The CDR3 totals 17 residues. Germline CDR1 reads KGHDR; CDR2 reads SFDVKD. The CDR3 protein is CATSDFKSGQGNQPQHF. DNA of the CDR3: TGTGCCACCAGTGATTTTAAATCTGGACAGGGTAATCAGCCCCAGCATTTT.

CDR3 in amino acids: CASSSQAEGALNYGYTF. In DNA form, the CDR3 reads TGCGCCAGCAGCTCCCAGGCGGAGGGGGCGTTGAACTATGGCTACACCTTC. The rearrangement joins TRBV5-1 to TRBJ1-2; 7 nucleotides match TRBD1. CDR1 and CDR2 (germline): SGHRS, YFSETQ. This CDR3 has 17 residues. V trimming: 3 bases; J trimming: 2 bases; junction bases outside the gene matches: 13.

This chain joins TRBV10-3 and TRBJ1-5, with a tentative D call TRBD1 (5 bases). V was shortened by 3 bases and J by 6 bases, with 12 bases between the two germline ends. The length of the CDR3 is 14 residues. Germline CDR1 ENHRY, CDR2 SYGVKD. The CDR3 DNA sequence: TGTGCCATCAGTGACAGGGATGAAAGTCAGCCCCAGCATTTT. This gives the protein CAISDRDESQPQHF.

The rearrangement links TRBV6-5 to TRBJ1-1, with 7 bases aligning to TRBD1. The CDR3 runs 14 residues. V dropped 2 bases and J dropped 7; count of bases not matched to a gene: 7. CDR1 and CDR2 from the germline V gene are MNHEY and SVGAGI. The CDR3 nucleotides are TGTGCCAGCAGTTACGGGACAGACCTCGTTGAAGCTTTCTTT. Amino acids: CASSYGTDLVEAFF.

Points on this clone: Other DNA sequences in the sample encode the same CDR3. The gene calls are TRBV28 and TRBJ2-1; D might be TRBD1 (6 bases). Germline values: CDR1 MDHEN, CDR2 SYDVKM. The V end lost 4 bases, the J end lost 0 bases, and 10 bases lay between the germline ends. CDR3 size: 15 residues. CDR3 sequence: CASSSTGSSYNEQFF. CDR3 DNA sequence: TGTGCCAGCAGTTCGACAGGAAGCTCCTACAATGAGCAGTTCTTC. Full variable domain (missing parts from reference TRBV28 and TRBJ2-1): DVKVTQSSRYLVKRTGEKVFLECVQDMDHENMFWYRQDPGLGLRLIYFSYDVKMKEKGDIPEGYSVSREKKERFSLILESASTNQTSMYLCASSSTGSSYNEQFFGPGTRLTVL.

The J gene is TRBJ2-5, the V gene TRBV30; the match to TRBD2 covers 7 bases. Germline CDR1 and CDR2: GTSNPN and SVGIG (reference sequence). V shed 5 bases and J 2 bases; nucleotides not matched to a gene: 5. This CDR3 contains 13 residues. The CDR3 is CAWASGKQETQYF. As DNA, the CDR3 is TGTGCCTGGGCGAGCGGGAAGCAAGAGACCCAGTACTTC.

V and J are TRBV28 and TRBJ2-5; 14 nucleotides match TRBD2. This CDR3 has 16 amino acids. Germline assignment: CDR1 MDHEN and CDR2 SYDVKM. The trim removed 3 bases at V and 5 bases at J, leaving 5 bases unmatched. This chain's CDR3 is CASSLGTSGSGETQYF. DNA for the CDR3: TGTGCCAGCAGTTTGGGGACTAGCGGGAGTGGGGAGACCCAGTACTTC.

Here the CDR3 reads CASSFPSGSYNEQFF. In DNA, the CDR3 is TGTGCCAGCAGCTTCCCTAGCGGGAGTTACAATGAGCAGTTCTTC. This chain links TRBV13 with TRBJ2-1, with TRBD2 matching over 10 bases. V gave up 3 bases and J gave up 4 bases; unmatched junction bases: 3. Looked up from germline, CDR1 is PRHDT and CDR2 is FYEKMQ (reference sequence). CDR3 length: 15 amino acids.

The chain couples TRBV24-1 to TRBJ2-7; a weak D match, TRBD2 (5 bases). Trimming took off 6 bases at V and 5 bases at J, with 16 bases between the two ends. This CDR3 is 14 amino acids long. Germline loops: CDR1 KGHDR, CDR2 SFDVKD. The CDR3 region is CATSTRGGLDEQYF. The CDR3 DNA follows: TGTGCCACCAGTACACGGGGTGGTCTAGACGAGCAGTACTTC.

The chain joins TRBV10-3 to TRBJ2-2; weak D call: TRBD2 (6 bases). Trimming left V 8 bases short and J 1 base short, with 8 bases between. CDR1 is ENHRY and CDR2 is SYGVKD in the germline V gene. This CDR3 is 13 amino acids long. This CDR3 is CAIQAGNTGELFF. The DNA of the CDR3 is TGTGCCATCCAAGCGGGGAACACCGGGGAGCTGTTTTTT.

The chain carries TRBV7-6 and TRBJ2-1, with D possibly TRBD2 on 5 matching bases. Germline CDR1 and CDR2: SGHVS and FNYEAQ. The CDR3 is 13 amino acids. The V end was cut by 4 bases, the J end by 5 bases, with 9 bases between. CDR3 sequence: CASSSGLNNEQFF. The CDR3, as DNA: TGTGCCAGCAGCTCCGGACTTAACAATGAGCAGTTCTTC.

The table lists this clone with a few counts. J is TRBJ1-2 and V is TRBV14; D is possibly TRBD1 (5 bases). Trimming took off 6 bases at V and 2 bases at J, with 10 bases between the two ends. Looked up from germline, CDR1 is SGHDN and CDR2 is FVKESK. CDR3 size: 13 residues. DNA of the CDR3: TGTGCCAGCAGTCAGGGTCGGAACTATGGCTACACCTTC. As protein: CASSQGRNYGYTF.

CDR3 in amino acids: CASSLPGYTSGNTIYF. DNA of the CDR3: TGTGCCAGCAGTTTACCGGGTTACACTTCTGGAAACACCATATATTTT. J is TRBJ1-3 and V is TRBV28; D not resolved. The V end lost 2 bases, the J end lost 1 base, and 12 bases lay between the germline ends. Germline V gene lookup returns CDR1 MDHEN and CDR2 SYDVKM. The CDR3 has 16 amino acids.

The chain uses TRBV6-1 and TRBJ2-7; TRBD2 is a possible D gene (5 bases). Trimming took 4 bases from V and 5 from J, leaving 24 bases between them. Germline V gives CDR1 MNHNS, CDR2 SASEGT. This CDR3 is 17 amino acids long. CDR3 sequence (DNA): TGTGCCAGCAGTGTTGCGGCCTGGAGGCTTTTCGGGGACGAGCAGTACTTC. It yields the protein CASSVAAWRLFGDEQYF.

This rearrangement joins TRBV9 to TRBJ1-6; D is undetermined. Trimming shortened V by 1 base and J by 13 bases, and 15 bases separated the two germline ends. Germline lookup yields CDR1 SGDLS and CDR2 YYNGEE. There are 14 residues in the CDR3. CDR3 sequence reads: CASSVSGVMGPLHF. The CDR3 region has the DNA TGTGCCAGCAGCGTAAGCGGGGTCATGGGCCCCCTCCACTTT.

This chain uses TRBV28 with TRBJ1-5, with D possibly TRBD1 on 6 matching bases. The CDR3 sequence is 14 residues long. V gave up 5 bases and J gave up 0 bases, with 8 bases separating them. Germline V gene lookup returns CDR1 MDHEN and CDR2 SYDVKM. The CDR3 DNA sequence: TGTGCCAGCAGTGGGGGCGGTAGCAATCAGCCCCAGCATTTT. This translates into CASSGGGSNQPQHF.

The rearrangement uses TRBV24-1 and TRBJ1-2; D ambiguous. The germline CDR1 and CDR2 sequences are KGHDR and SFDVKD. V dropped 3 bases and J dropped 5 bases, with 9 bases sitting between them. This CDR3 contains 13 residues. The CDR3: CATSDRDGYGYTF. In nucleotides, the CDR3 is TGTGCCACCAGTGATCGTGACGGGTATGGCTACACCTTC.

J is TRBJ2-1 and V is TRBV5-4, with 8 bases aligning to TRBD2. Germline CDR1 reads SGHNT; CDR2 reads YYREEE (reference sequence). V lost 1 base, J lost 7 bases, and 7 bases stayed unmatched. This CDR3 is built from 15 residues. Written as DNA, the CDR3 is TGTGCCAGCAGCTTGAGGCGGGAGGCTCGGAATGAGCAGTTCTTC. Its protein is CASSLRREARNEQFF.